These 23 T cell receptor beta chains share one sample of origin, sequenced in a study of T-cell memory formation after mild COVID-19. TCRdb processed the 5' RACE reads anew with MiXCR; each CDR3 protein has one entry. Seen here are about 350,000 distinct CDR3 sequences, about an eighth observed once, and the top ten hold about 20%. The sample taken for sequencing was PBMCs or a T cell subset sorted from them (not recorded which). The source of these receptors is a man younger than 35 who had mild COVID-19 (a few samples of this study predate the infection). Cell type and time point are not known.

As DNA, the CDR3 is TGTGCCAGCAGTTATATCGCGCAGAACAATGAGCAGTTCTTC. Translated, it gives CASSYIAQNNEQFF. V usage is TRBV6-2 or TRBV6-3 and J usage is TRBJ2-1, with no clear D. Trimming took off 3 bases at V and 5 bases at J, with 11 bases between the two ends. The CDR3 is made up of 14 amino acids. From germline, CDR1 is MNHEY and CDR2 SVGEGT.

Only a few counts were recorded for this clonotype. The CDR3 nucleotides are TGTGCCAGCAGCCAACAATTCTCTGGAAACACCATATATTTT. Translation: CASSQQFSGNTIYF. The V gene is TRBV11-2, the J gene TRBJ1-3; D remains unclear. Deletions cut 5 bases from V and 0 bases from J, with 8 bases between. The CDR3 runs to 14 residues. CDR1 is SGHAT, CDR2 FQNNGV, per germline. Full variable domain (outside the CDR3, taken from reference TRBV11-2 and TRBJ1-3): EAGVAQSPRYKIIEKRQSVAFWCNPISGHATLYWYQQILGQGPKLLIQFQNNGVVDDSQLPKDRFSAERLKGVDSTLKIQPAKLEDSAVYLCASSQQFSGNTIYFGEGSWLTVV.

The V gene is TRBV23-1, the J gene TRBJ2-1, with 14 bases aligning to TRBD2. TRBV23-1 is filed as an ORF, its function uncertain. Trimming at V came to 4 bases and at J to 0 bases, leaving 5 bases not matched to a gene. The CDR3 is 18 amino acids. CDR3 amino acids: CASSPRLAGGFSYNEQFF. The CDR3 DNA follows: TGCGCCAGCAGTCCGAGACTAGCGGGGGGGTTCTCCTACAATGAGCAGTTCTTC.

The gene calls are TRBV18 and TRBJ2-5; D ambiguous. Germline CDR1 KGHSH, CDR2 LQKENI. This CDR3 contains 13 residues. V was cut by 8 bases and J by 2 bases, with 12 bases left in between. Written as DNA, the CDR3 is TGTGCCAGCCGGACCGAGGCTCAAGAGACCCAGTACTTC. Protein product: CASRTEAQETQYF.

The chain recombines TRBV27 with TRBJ1-1, with D possibly matching TRBD1 (5 bases). CDR1 and CDR2 from the germline V gene are MNHEY and SMNVEV (reference sequence). V dropped 7 bases and J dropped 5 bases, with 14 bases sitting between them. The CDR3 contains 13 residues. CDR3 coding DNA: TGTGCCAGCACCAATACTTGGGGGACTGAAGCTTTCTTT. Translated: CASTNTWGTEAFF.

This clonotype was counted between two and nine times. The chain carries TRBV5-6 and TRBJ2-7; D gene ambiguous. V lost 0 bases to trimming and J lost 2 bases, with 6 bases between them. This CDR3 is built from 13 residues. Germline V gene data show CDR1 as SGHDT and CDR2 as YYEEEE. CDR3 sequence: CASSLDHTYEQYV. In DNA form, the CDR3 reads TGTGCCAGCAGCTTGGACCACACCTACGAGCAGTACGTC.

This clonotype was picked up many times. The chain employs TRBV24-1 and TRBJ1-1, with D possibly being TRBD1 (6 bases). This CDR3 has 15 residues. V lost 3 bases and J lost 4, with 14 bases in between. Germline CDR1 KGHDR, CDR2 SFDVKD. The CDR3 loop is CATSDSLGAATEAFF. The CDR3 DNA reads TGTGCCACCAGTGATAGTCTGGGGGCGGCCACTGAAGCTTTCTTT.

The V call is TRBV11-3, the J call TRBJ2-7; D uncertain. The CDR3 has 13 residues. V lost 3 bases, J lost 6 bases, and 12 bases lay in between. Germline values: CDR1 SGHNT, CDR2 YENEEA. DNA of the CDR3: TGTGCCAGCAGCTTGGATAGTTCGTCCGAGCAGTACTTC. Translation: CASSLDSSSEQYF.

The rearrangement links TRBV7-6 to TRBJ2-2; the D is unclear. The CDR3 contains 12 residues. V lost 2 bases and J lost 6, with 4 bases in between. The germline V gene encodes CDR1 SGHVS and CDR2 FNYEAQ. DNA of the CDR3: TGTGCCAGCAGCTTACCCTCCGGGGAGCTGTTTTTT. This encodes CASSLPSGELFF.

This clonotype was counted only a few times. The chain employs TRBV4-3 and TRBJ2-1, with D unresolved. The CDR3 is 13 amino acids. V was pared by 5 bases and J by 5 bases, with 10 bases between. Germline lookup yields CDR1 LGHNA and CDR2 YSLEER. CDR3 region: CASSSDRHNEQFF. The DNA of the CDR3 is TGCGCCAGCAGCAGCGACCGACACAATGAGCAGTTCTTC.

The CDR3 DNA sequence: TGTGCCAGCAGCGCGGGTTTGCGGCGTGAGCAGTTCTTC. It yields the protein CASSAGLRREQFF. The chain recombines TRBV7-3 with TRBJ2-1, with D perhaps TRBD2 (5 bases). V was cut by 5 bases and J by 9 bases, with 14 bases left in between. Germline V gene sequence: CDR1 SGHTA, CDR2 FQGTGA. CDR3 length equals 13 residues.

This clonotype was observed a handful of times. The chain carries TRBV6-2 or TRBV6-3 and TRBJ2-1, with 12 bases that match TRBD2. Germline V CDR1 and CDR2: MNHEY, SVGEGT. After removal of 6 bases from V and 7 bases from J, the junction contained 7 bases not matched to a gene. The CDR3 has 15 amino acids. CDR3 nucleotides: TGTGCCAGCAGCGGATGGACTAGCGGGGATAATGAGCAGTTCTTC. Its translation is CASSGWTSGDNEQFF.

A few counts support this clonotype. V gene TRBV29-1 combines with J gene TRBJ2-5, with D possibly being TRBD2 (5 bases). This CDR3 spans 13 amino acids. Germline CDR1 SQVTM, CDR2 ANQGSEA. Trimming removed 6 bases from V and 5 bases from J, with 16 bases in between. The CDR3 spells CSVNERGEETQYF. CDR3 DNA: TGCAGCGTGAACGAACGGGGAGAGGAGACCCAGTACTTC. The variable domain in full, with the rest retrieved from reference TRBV29-1 and TRBJ2-5, is SAVISQKPSRDICQRGTSLTIQCQVDSQVTMMFWYRQQPGQSLTLIATANQGSEATYESGFVIDKFPISRPNLTFSTLTVSNMSPEDSSIYLCSVNERGEETQYFGPGTRLLVL.

This clonotype was observed a few times. The CDR3 sequence is CASTPFGGNEQYF. The DNA for the CDR3 is TGTGCCAGCACCCCCTTTGGGGGCAACGAGCAGTACTTC. The chain links TRBV12-3 or TRBV12-4 to TRBJ2-7; TRBD1 might be the D (6 bases). The CDR3 runs to 13 residues. Trimming shortened V by 7 bases and J by 5 bases, and 15 bases separated the two germline ends.

The chain links TRBV5-4 to TRBJ1-2; the D gene is possibly TRBD1 (5 bases). The CDR3 contains 16 residues. From germline, CDR1 is SGHNT and CDR2 YYREEE (reference sequence). Between the trimmed V and J ends, which lost 3 bases and 3 bases, there was a span of 18 bases. DNA of the CDR3: TGTGCCAGCAGCTCGGGGGGGGACCCGGGAGACTATGGCTACACCTTC. Translating gives CASSSGGDPGDYGYTF.

There are a few counts of this clonotype. This sequence joins TRBV21-1 and TRBJ1-5. TRBV21-1 is tagged as a pseudogene. There are 10 residues in the CDR3. The CDR3 sequence is CASSNATQHF. The DNA for the CDR3 is TGTGCCAGCTCGAATGCCACCCAGCATTTT.

This sequence joins TRBV7-2 and TRBJ1-2, with D uncertain. This CDR3 spans 14 amino acids. Trimming pared 3 bases from V and 8 bases from J, leaving 16 bases between. Germline V gene lookup returns CDR1 SGHTA and CDR2 FQGNSA. CDR3 protein: CASSFRQAPGGYTF. The CDR3, as DNA: TGTGCCAGCAGCTTCCGACAAGCACCTGGAGGCTACACCTTC.

This clonotype has more than one count but fewer than ten. The V gene is TRBV7-9, the J gene TRBJ2-1; 8 bases fit TRBD1. In germline, CDR1 is SEHNR, CDR2 FQNEAQ (reference sequence). CDR3 length: 16 amino acids. The trim removed 6 bases at V and 8 bases at J, leaving 15 bases unmatched. CDR3 coding DNA: TGTGCCAGCAGGCCTACCCGACAGGGGTTATTCGATGAGCAGTTCTTC. Residues: CASRPTRQGLFDEQFF.

The V gene is TRBV12-3 or TRBV12-4, the J gene TRBJ2-3; possible D gene TRBD1, 7 bases. The CDR3 is made up of 19 amino acids. V was pared by 1 base and J by 1 base, with 21 bases between. The CDR3 loop reads CASSLGRRGLRRGTDTQYF. The CDR3 DNA reads TGTGCCAGCAGTTTAGGCAGGAGGGGGCTCCGCCGAGGCACAGATACGCAGTATTTT.

This clonotype was seen a single time. The CDR3 protein is CASSALAGALRTDTQYF. CDR3 bases: TGCGCCAGCAGCGCCTTGGCAGGGGCCCTCCGGACAGATACGCAGTATTTT. V usage is TRBV5-1 and J usage is TRBJ2-3, with D possibly TRBD1 on 6 matching bases. CDR3 length: 17 residues. Between the trimmed V and J ends, which lost 4 bases and 3 bases, there was a span of 21 bases. The germline V gene has CDR1 SGHRS and CDR2 YFSETQ.

This clonotype was recorded at least ten times. The chain recombines TRBV20-1 with TRBJ2-2, with a tentative D call TRBD2 (6 bases). The CDR3 is 14 amino acids. The germline V gene encodes CDR1 DFQATT and CDR2 SNEGSKA (reference sequence). The ends were cut back, 2 bases at V and 2 bases at J, with 9 bases in the middle. CDR3 sequence reads: CSARTGGNTGELFF. CDR3 nucleotides: TGCAGTGCTAGAACCGGGGGTAACACCGGGGAGCTGTTTTTT.

This clonotype was observed a few times. The V call is TRBV5-4, the J call TRBJ2-5; 10 bases are shared with TRBD2. The ends lost 1 base at V and 5 bases at J; junction bases unmatched: 11. Germline CDR1 and CDR2: SGHNT and YYREEE (reference sequence). The CDR3 has 17 amino acids. This CDR3 reads CASSLKAGGRFRETQYF. CDR3 nucleotide sequence: TGTGCCAGCAGCTTGAAAGCGGGGGGGCGGTTCCGTGAGACCCAGTACTTC.

This clonotype was detected a few times. The chain recombines TRBV19 with TRBJ1-1; 8 bases map to TRBD1. CDR3 length: 14 residues. J was trimmed by 1 base and V by 5 bases; bases with no gene match: 3. Germline lookup yields CDR1 LNHDA and CDR2 SQIVND (reference sequence). CDR3 DNA sequence: TGTGCCAGTAGTTGGGACAGGCAGAACACTGAAGCTTTCTTT. Its translation is CASSWDRQNTEAFF. Supplemented by reference TRBV19 and TRBJ1-1, the full variable domain reads DGGITQSPKYLFRKEGQNVTLSCEQNLNHDAMYWYRQDPGQGLRLIYYSQIVNDFQKGDIAEGYSVSREKKESFPLTVTSAQKNPTAFYLCASSWDRQNTEAFFGQGTRLTVV.